Presented here are 20 T cell receptor beta chains from one specimen sequenced in a study of T cells in localized non-small cell lung cancer. Data came from immunoSEQ multiplex PCR; TCRdb stores just in-frame clones and leaves some out. The table lists over 40,000 clones, roughly nine tenths of them singletons. The material was peripheral blood, obtained before any cancer treatment. The receptors derive from a woman aged 18 to 55 with stage III lung adenocarcinoma.

This clone was counted only a few times. The chain links TRBV5-4 to TRBJ2-1; 11 nucleotides match TRBD2. Per germline, CDR1 SGHNT and CDR2 YYREEE (reference sequence). The CDR3 is 15 amino acids. Trimming took 4 bases from V and 4 from J; bases not matched to a gene: 4. The CDR3 nucleotides read TGTGCCAGCAGCCCGACTAGCGGGGAATACAATGAGCAGTTCTTC. It translates to CASSPTSGEYNEQFF.

J is TRBJ1-1 and V is TRBV7-8; 7 nucleotides agree with TRBD1. The V segment lost 6 bases and the J segment 1 base; nucleotides outside the gene matches: 5. This CDR3 region has 14 residues. Germline CDR1 is SGHVS and CDR2 is FQNEAQ. The chain's CDR3 is CASRAGGRNTEAFF. The CDR3 region has the DNA TGTGCCAGCAGAGCAGGGGGAAGGAACACTGAAGCTTTCTTT.

The chain uses TRBV5-1 and TRBJ2-4; tentative D call: TRBD1 (6 bases). The CDR3 is 20 amino acids. Trimming stripped 0 bases from V and 0 bases from J, with 22 bases between. Germline V lookup: CDR1 SGHRS, CDR2 YFSETQ. CDR3 residues: CASSLAVGQNEASAKNIQYF. Here the CDR3 DNA reads TGCGCCAGCAGCTTGGCGGTCGGACAGAATGAGGCTTCAGCCAAAAACATTCAGTACTTC.

V gene TRBV19 combines with J gene TRBJ2-7; 8 nucleotides line up with TRBD1. Looked up from germline, CDR1 is LNHDA and CDR2 is SQIVND (reference sequence). Germline trimming cut 5 bases from V and 0 bases from J; bases unmatched to any gene: 6. The CDR3 is made up of 15 amino acids. The CDR3: CASSQGAGSSYEQYF. The DNA for the CDR3 is TGTGCCAGTAGTCAGGGGGCCGGGTCCTCCTACGAGCAGTACTTC.

The chain has TRBV4-1 and TRBJ2-5, with no clear D. The germline V and J ends were trimmed by 1 base and 4 bases, with 7 bases remaining between them. The CDR3 sequence is 13 residues long. From germline, CDR1 is MGHRA and CDR2 YSYEKL. CDR3 DNA sequence: TGCGCCAGCAGCCAAGGATGGACAGAGACCCAGTACTTC. It codes for CASSQGWTETQYF.

This chain uses TRBV19 with TRBJ1-1, with D possibly matching TRBD1 (5 bases). The CDR3 extends over 14 amino acids. Trimming cost V 3 bases and J 1 base, with 9 bases left between them. Germline V gives CDR1 LNHDA, CDR2 SQIVND (reference sequence). Here the CDR3 reads CASSMARGNTEAFF. The CDR3 bases are TGTGCCAGTAGTATGGCTAGGGGGAACACTGAAGCTTTCTTT.

The chain has TRBV19 and TRBJ2-2; the match to TRBD2 covers 7 bases. Looked up from germline, CDR1 is LNHDA and CDR2 is SQIVND (reference sequence). This CDR3 has 15 residues. The junction had 7 bases not matched to a gene; V was cut back by 3 bases and J by 6 bases. The CDR3 nucleotides read TGTGCCAGTAGTATCCCCGGGGCGGGGGCCGGGGAGCTGTTTTTT. Protein product: CASSIPGAGAGELFF.

The chain couples TRBV7-9 to TRBJ2-3; 8 bases align to TRBD2. V lost 5 bases, J lost 6 bases, and 10 bases stayed unmatched. CDR1 SEHNR and CDR2 FQNEAQ come from the germline V gene (reference sequence). The CDR3 runs to 15 residues. CDR3 DNA sequence: TGTGCCAGCAGCGCCCGGGGCGGGGGGCTGGATACGCAGTATTTT. It specifies CASSARGGGLDTQYF. The full variable domain, with the rest looked up from reference TRBV7-9 and TRBJ2-3, is DTGVSQNPRHKITKRGQNVTFRCDPISEHNRLYWYRQTLGQGPEFLTYFQNEAQLEKSRLLSDRFSAERPKGSFSTLEIQRTEQGDSAMYLCASSARGGGLDTQYFGPGTRLTVL.

The chain carries TRBV4-1 and TRBJ2-5, with TRBD2 identical over 8 bases. The CDR3 consists of 16 residues. V dropped 1 base and J dropped 4; count of bases not matched to a gene: 8. The germline gives CDR1 MGHRA, CDR2 YSYEKL. This CDR3 reads CASSQGYGGAGETQYF. The CDR3 DNA sequence: TGCGCCAGCAGCCAAGGGTACGGGGGGGCAGGAGAGACCCAGTACTTC.

The V and J genes are TRBV30 and TRBJ1-1; D is ambiguous. Germline assignment: CDR1 GTSNPN and CDR2 SVGIG (reference sequence). V lost 0 bases and J 0 bases, leaving 11 bases between the germline ends. The CDR3 has 15 residues. For the CDR3, the DNA is TGTGCCTGGAGTGTCCGATCAGTTTTGAACACTGAAGCTTTCTTT. It translates to CAWSVRSVLNTEAFF.

The rearrangement uses TRBV7-6 and TRBJ1-4; D is possibly TRBD1 (5 bases). Trimming cost V 1 base and J 10 bases, with 13 bases left between them. This CDR3 is built from 14 residues. Germline values: CDR1 SGHVS, CDR2 FNYEAQ. CDR3 DNA sequence: TGTGCCAGCAGCTTAGGGAGTCTGAGGGGAAAACTGTTTTTT. Translated: CASSLGSLRGKLFF. The whole variable domain, filled in from reference TRBV7-6 and TRBJ1-4, reads GAGVSQSPRYKVTKRGQDVALRCDPISGHVSLYWYRQALGQGPEFLTYFNYEAQQDKSGLPNDRFSAERPEGSISTLTIQRTEQRDSAMYRCASSLGSLRGKLFFGSGTQLSVL.

The rearrangement links TRBV2 to TRBJ1-2, with D possibly being TRBD1 (5 bases). The V end was cut by 6 bases, the J end by 6 bases, with 11 bases between. From germline, CDR1 is SNHLY and CDR2 FYNNEI. CDR3 length: 12 residues. CDR3 nucleotides: TGTGCCAGCAGAACAGGAATCGATGGCTACACCTTC. It specifies CASRTGIDGYTF. The variable domain in full, completed from reference TRBV2 and TRBJ1-2, reads EPEVTQTPSHQVTQMGQEVILRCVPISNHLYFYWYRQILGQKVEFLVSFYNNEISEKSEIFDDQFSVERPDGSNFTLKIRSTKLEDSAMYFCASRTGIDGYTFGSGTRLTVV.

The chain carries TRBV6-6 and TRBJ2-7; D is perhaps TRBD2 (5 bases). Germline V CDR1 and CDR2: MNHNY, SVGAGI (reference sequence). The CDR3 extends over 14 amino acids. V lost 3 bases and J 2 bases, leaving 11 bases between the germline ends. CDR3 nucleotide sequence: TGTGCCAGCAGTTATAGAGCGGAAGCCTACGAGCAGTACTTC. It translates to CASSYRAEAYEQYF.

This sequence joins TRBV14 and TRBJ2-2; TRBD1 is a possible D gene (6 bases). Germline CDR1 reads SGHDN; CDR2 reads FVKESK. The CDR3 spans 15 residues. Deletions cut 5 bases from V and 0 bases from J, with 10 bases between. The DNA for the CDR3 is TGTGCCAGCAGCGAGGGGGTTGCGAACACCGGGGAGCTGTTTTTT. Translation: CASSEGVANTGELFF.

The chain joins TRBV6-1 to TRBJ2-6; D uncertain. Germline values: CDR1 MNHNS, CDR2 SASEGT. The V end lost 2 bases, the J end lost 0 bases, and 5 bases lay between the germline ends. This CDR3 region has 15 residues. CDR3 loop: CASSELSSGANVLTF. CDR3 bases: TGTGCCAGCAGTGAATTAAGCTCTGGGGCCAACGTCCTGACTTTC.

This clone came up a few times. The chain recombines TRBV5-4 with TRBJ2-7; 7 nucleotides match TRBD2. J lost 2 bases, V lost 2 bases, and 4 bases had no gene match. The CDR3 contains 14 residues. In germline, CDR1 is SGHNT, CDR2 YYREEE (reference sequence). The CDR3 region has the DNA TGTGCCAGCAGCTTCGGGACTAACACCTACGAGCAGTACTTC. As protein: CASSFGTNTYEQYF.

This clone was recorded once. The CDR3 spells CASSIKAGETYEQYF. Here the CDR3 DNA reads TGTGCCAGTAGTATAAAAGCGGGGGAGACCTACGAGCAGTACTTC. The rearrangement uses TRBV19 and TRBJ2-7; 8 bases agree with TRBD2. The V segment lost 2 bases and the J segment 2 bases; nucleotides outside the gene matches: 5. The length of the CDR3 is 15 residues. Germline V CDR1 and CDR2: LNHDA, SQIVND (reference sequence).

The chain links TRBV30 to TRBJ1-1; tentative D call: TRBD1 (5 bases). V lost 5 bases to trimming and J lost 8 bases, with 18 bases between them. Germline V gene sequence: CDR1 GTSNPN, CDR2 SVGIG (reference sequence). This CDR3 region has 13 residues. The CDR3 DNA reads TGTGCCTGGGGTCGGCAGGGCGGAGGAGAAGCTTTCTTT. Translating it yields CAWGRQGGGEAFF.

The chain links TRBV6-4 to TRBJ2-3; TRBD2 agrees at 9 bases. The CDR3 contains 15 residues. After removal of 4 bases from V and 7 bases from J, the junction contained 9 bases not matched to a gene. The germline CDR1 and CDR2 sequences are MRHNA and SNTAGT. The CDR3 sequence: CASSADRAGGNTQYF. The CDR3 coding sequence is TGTGCCAGCAGTGCAGACAGAGCGGGGGGAAATACGCAGTATTTT.

V is TRBV6-4 and J is TRBJ1-1; D perhaps matches TRBD1 (6 bases). This CDR3 has 19 amino acids. Germline values: CDR1 MRHNA, CDR2 SNTAGT. V was cut by 4 bases and J by 1 base, with 25 bases left in between. CDR3 sequence (DNA): TGTGCCAGCAGTGGCCTGTTCATCCGTTGGGGGCAGGGGAACACTGAAGCTTTCTTT. Protein: CASSGLFIRWGQGNTEAFF.